This T cell receptor beta chain was recovered during a study of T-cell reconstitution after alpha-beta-depleted transplantation in children. This sample's TCRbeta library carried unique molecular identifier barcodes. TCRdb redid the calling of the PCR reads with MiXCR, one entry per CDR3 protein. The sample holds 360,000 or so distinct CDR3 sequences, around 21% seen once. Only a few counts were recorded for this clonotype. The sample here was PBMCs from the stem cell graft donor, taken from the stem cell graft. This sequence was found in a human donor who donated a stem cell graft to a child with acute myeloid leukemia.

The CDR3 nucleotides are TGCAGCGTAAGGTTGAGGGGGCCTGCCCGGAACACCGGGGAGCTGTTTTTT. It is translated as CSVRLRGPARNTGELFF. This chain joins TRBV29-1 and TRBJ2-2; 7 bases are shared with TRBD1. Looked up from germline, CDR1 is SQVTM and CDR2 is ANQGSEA. The CDR3 runs 17 residues. The ends lost 6 bases at V and 1 base at J; junction bases unmatched: 14.